This TCR beta chain appears in the sequencing data of a study of shared T cell receptors in the human thymus. TCRdb keeps only in-frame clones here, not all; method: immunoSEQ multiplex PCR. The table has hundreds of thousands of clones, over 75% seen once. V was clipped by 2 bases and J by 0 bases, with 17 bases between them. The CDR3 has 18 amino acids. The germline CDR1 and CDR2 sequences are SGHDN and FVKESK. These data also featured in a second study, about human thymus T cells.

The TCR comes from a boy less than two years old with a congenital heart defect. The chain links TRBV14 to TRBJ1-3, with a tentative D call TRBD1 (6 bases). Sequencing was done on a sample of thymocytes. Written as DNA, the CDR3 is TGTGCCAGCAGCCAAAGAGGCAGGACAGAGGACTCTGGAAACACCATATATTTT. This codes for CASSQRGRTEDSGNTIYF.